The text below deals with one TCR beta chain. Its antigen is as yet unknown. CDR1 and CDR2 (germline): SGHTA, FQGNSA. With V trimmed by 1 base and J by 6 bases, 12 bases remained unmatched. This CDR3 comprises 18 residues. This entry is derived from a study of beta chain features in type 1 diabetes. Findings and limits, study-wide: Insertions were fewer and deletions more numerous at VDJ junctions in type 1 diabetes patients.

Expressed TCRB transcripts were sequenced because the isolated RNA had all been reverse transcribed beforehand. Using immunoSEQ multiplex PCR, the repertoire was profiled, and TCRdb retains in-frame clones only, with some absent. The sample records 400,000 to 550,000 clones, roughly 10% being singletons. The V gene is TRBV7-2, the J gene TRBJ2-1, with 10 bases matching TRBD2. The TCR comes from a woman younger than 35 in good health. Sample: naive CD4+ T cells from blood. CDR3 sequence: CASSLVWSGGAGLNEQFF. In nucleotides, the CDR3 is TGTGCCAGCAGCTTAGTTTGGAGCGGGGGGGCCGGTCTCAATGAGCAGTTCTTC.